This T cell receptor beta chain was sequenced in a study of T-cell reconstitution after alpha-beta-depleted transplantation in children. This clonotype was seen only a few times. As yet, its antigen is unknown. Preparation of the TCRbeta library used unique molecular identifiers. TCRdb reprocessed the PCR reads with MiXCR, giving one entry per CDR3 protein. The repertoire holds 600,000 to 800,000 distinct CDR3 sequences, with around 13% as singletons. Study findings and constraints: Surviving thymic progenitors and recipient T cells were the source of high TCRbeta diversity at day 60 in some patients.

The receptor comes from a girl aged 2-10 years with congenital amegakaryocytic thrombocytopenia, due to receive a stem cell transplant. Source: PBMCs, taken before TCRalphabeta/CD19-depleted stem cell transplant.

CDR3 residues: CASSYSSAGITDTQYF. The CDR3 DNA reads TGTGCCAGCAGTTACTCGTCGGCGGGCATTACAGATACGCAGTATTTT. The chain couples TRBV6-5 to TRBJ2-3; perhaps TRBD2 as D (5 bases). The V and J ends lost 0 bases and 3 bases respectively, with 13 bases between them. This CDR3 has 16 amino acids. Germline CDR1 is MNHEY and CDR2 is SVGAGI.